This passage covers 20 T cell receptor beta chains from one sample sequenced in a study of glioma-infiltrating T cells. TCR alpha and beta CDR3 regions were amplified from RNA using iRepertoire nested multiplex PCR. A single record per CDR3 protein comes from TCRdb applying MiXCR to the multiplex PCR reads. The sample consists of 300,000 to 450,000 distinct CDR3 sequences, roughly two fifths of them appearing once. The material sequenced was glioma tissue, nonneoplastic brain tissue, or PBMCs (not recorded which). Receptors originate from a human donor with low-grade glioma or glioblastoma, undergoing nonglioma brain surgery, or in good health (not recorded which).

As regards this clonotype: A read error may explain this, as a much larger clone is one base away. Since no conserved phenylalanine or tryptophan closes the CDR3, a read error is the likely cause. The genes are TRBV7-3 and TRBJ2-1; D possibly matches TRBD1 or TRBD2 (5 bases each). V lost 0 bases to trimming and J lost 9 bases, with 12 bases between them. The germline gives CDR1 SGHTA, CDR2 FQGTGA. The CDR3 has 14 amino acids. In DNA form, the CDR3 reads TGTGCCAGCAGCTTAACGTCAGGGAGCCCTGAGCAGTTCCTC. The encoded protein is CASSLTSGSPEQFL.

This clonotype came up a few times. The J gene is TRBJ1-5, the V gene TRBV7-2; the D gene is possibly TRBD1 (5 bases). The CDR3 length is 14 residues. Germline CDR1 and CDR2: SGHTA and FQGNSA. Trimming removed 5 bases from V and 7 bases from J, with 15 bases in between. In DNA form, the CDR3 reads TGTGCCAGCAGCCCGGGGGGGACTACCCAGCCCCAGCATTTT. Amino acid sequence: CASSPGGTTQPQHF.

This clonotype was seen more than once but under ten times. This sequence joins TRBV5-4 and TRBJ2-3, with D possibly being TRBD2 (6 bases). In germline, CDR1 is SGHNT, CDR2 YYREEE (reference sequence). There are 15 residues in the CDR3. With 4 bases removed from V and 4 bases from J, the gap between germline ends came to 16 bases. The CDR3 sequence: CASSRPTSDPDTQYF. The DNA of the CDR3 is TGTGCCAGCAGCCGGCCGACTAGTGACCCAGATACGCAGTATTTT.

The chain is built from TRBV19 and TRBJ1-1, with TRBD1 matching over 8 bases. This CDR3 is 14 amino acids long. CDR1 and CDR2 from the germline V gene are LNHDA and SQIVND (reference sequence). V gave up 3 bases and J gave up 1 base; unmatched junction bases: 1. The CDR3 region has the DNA TGTGCCAGTAGTATCGGGACAGGGAACACTGAAGCTTTCTTT. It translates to CASSIGTGNTEAFF.

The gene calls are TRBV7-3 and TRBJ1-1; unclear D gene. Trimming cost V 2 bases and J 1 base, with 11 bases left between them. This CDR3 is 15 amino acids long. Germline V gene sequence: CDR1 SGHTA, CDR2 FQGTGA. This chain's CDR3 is CASSLLRRENTEAFF. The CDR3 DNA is TGTGCCAGCAGCTTACTGCGAAGGGAGAACACTGAAGCTTTCTTT.

The CDR3 region is CASAGPSNEQYF. CDR3 bases: TGTGCCAGCGCGGGACCCTCTAACGAGCAGTACTTC. The chain employs TRBV2 and TRBJ2-7; TRBD2 is a possible D gene (6 bases). V gave up 8 bases and J gave up 5 bases, with 13 bases separating them. CDR1 SNHLY and CDR2 FYNNEI come from the germline V gene. CDR3 length: 12 residues.

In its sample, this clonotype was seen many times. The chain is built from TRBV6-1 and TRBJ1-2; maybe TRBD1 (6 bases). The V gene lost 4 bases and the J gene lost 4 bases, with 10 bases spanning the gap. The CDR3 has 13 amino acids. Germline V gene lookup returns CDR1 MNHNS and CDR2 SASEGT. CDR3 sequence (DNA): TGTGCCAGCAGTGCGACAGGTTTCTATGGCTACACCTTC. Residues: CASSATGFYGYTF.

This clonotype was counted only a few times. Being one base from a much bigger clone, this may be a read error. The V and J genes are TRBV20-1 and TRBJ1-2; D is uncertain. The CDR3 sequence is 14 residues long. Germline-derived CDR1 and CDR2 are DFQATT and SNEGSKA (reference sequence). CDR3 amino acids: CRAPRIQNNYGYTF. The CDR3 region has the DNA TGCAGAGCCCCCCGTATCCAGAACAACTATGGCTACACCTTC.

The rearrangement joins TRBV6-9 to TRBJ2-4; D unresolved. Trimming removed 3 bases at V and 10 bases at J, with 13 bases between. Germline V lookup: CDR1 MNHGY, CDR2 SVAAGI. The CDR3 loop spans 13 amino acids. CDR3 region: CASSYPDAGIQYF. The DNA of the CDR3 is TGTGCCAGCAGTTACCCGGATGCCGGGATTCAGTACTTC.

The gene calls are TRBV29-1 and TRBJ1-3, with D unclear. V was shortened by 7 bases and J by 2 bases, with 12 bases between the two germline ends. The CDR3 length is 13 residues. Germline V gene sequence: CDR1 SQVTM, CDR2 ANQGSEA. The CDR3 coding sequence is TGCAGCGGGGGTCACGGGCCTGGAAACACCATATATTTT. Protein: CSGGHGPGNTIYF.

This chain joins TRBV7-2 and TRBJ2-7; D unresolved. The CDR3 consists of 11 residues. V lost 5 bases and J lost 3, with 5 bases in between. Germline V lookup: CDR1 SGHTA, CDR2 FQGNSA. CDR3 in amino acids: CASSRRYEQYF. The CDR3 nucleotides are TGTGCCAGCAGCCGGCGCTACGAGCAGTACTTC. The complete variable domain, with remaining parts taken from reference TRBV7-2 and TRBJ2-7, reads GAGVSQSPSNKVTEKGKDVELRCDPISGHTALYWYRQSLGQGLEFLIYFQGNSAPDKSGLPSDRFSAERTGGSVSTLTIQRTQQEDSAVYLCASSRRYEQYFGPGTRLTVT.

CDR3 DNA sequence: TGCAGTGCTAGAGATCCCCTCCGGCGGACTAACGAGCAGTACTTC. Residues: CSARDPLRRTNEQYF. The chain uses TRBV20-1 and TRBJ2-7; tentatively, D is TRBD2 (6 bases). The CDR3 loop spans 15 amino acids. V shed 0 bases and J shed 5 bases, with 17 bases lying between them. CDR1 and CDR2 from the germline V gene are DFQATT and SNEGSKA (reference sequence).

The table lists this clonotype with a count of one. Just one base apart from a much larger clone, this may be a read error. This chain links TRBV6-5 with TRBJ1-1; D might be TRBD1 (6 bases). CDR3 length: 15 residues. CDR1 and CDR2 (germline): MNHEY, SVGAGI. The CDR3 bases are TGTGCCAGCAGTTTATCCTGGGGGCAGAACACTGGAGCTTTCTTT. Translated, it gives CASSLSWGQNTGAFF.

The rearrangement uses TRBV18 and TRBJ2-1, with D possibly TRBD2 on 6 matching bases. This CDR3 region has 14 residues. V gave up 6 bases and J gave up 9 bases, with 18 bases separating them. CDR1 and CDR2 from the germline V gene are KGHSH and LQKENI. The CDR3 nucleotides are TGTGCCAGCTCCCCCCTAGGGCGGGACGTTGAGCAGTTCTTC. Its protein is CASSPLGRDVEQFF.

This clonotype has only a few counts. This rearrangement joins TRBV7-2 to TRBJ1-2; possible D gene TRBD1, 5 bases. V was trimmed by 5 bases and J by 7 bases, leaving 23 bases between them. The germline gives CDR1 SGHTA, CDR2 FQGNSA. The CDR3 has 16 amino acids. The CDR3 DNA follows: TGTGCCAGCAGCCCCCGCACGGGAGTGTCAGGGAGTGGCTACACCTTC. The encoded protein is CASSPRTGVSGSGYTF. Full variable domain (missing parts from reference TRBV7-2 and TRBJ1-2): GAGVSQSPSNKVTEKGKDVELRCDPISGHTALYWYRQSLGQGLEFLIYFQGNSAPDKSGLPSDRFSAERTGGSVSTLTIQRTQQEDSAVYLCASSPRTGVSGSGYTFGSGTRLTVV.

The CDR3 protein is CASSQLGARSGYTF. The CDR3 DNA is TGTGCCAGCAGCCAGTTGGGGGCGCGAAGCGGCTACACCTTC. The chain carries TRBV14 and TRBJ1-2; D possibly corresponds to TRBD1 (6 bases). Germline CDR1 and CDR2: SGHDN and FVKESK. Trimming left V 3 bases short and J 8 bases short, with 16 bases between. The CDR3 contains 14 residues. The full variable domain, in which reference TRBV14 and TRBJ1-2 provide the parts outside the CDR3, is EAGVTQFPSHSVIEKGQTVTLRCDPISGHDNLYWYRRVMGKEIKFLLHFVKESKQDESGMPNNRFLAERTGGTYSTLKVQPAELEDSGVYFCASSQLGARSGYTFGSGTRLTVV.

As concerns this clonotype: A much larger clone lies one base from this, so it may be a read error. The CDR3 here is CSATRSIPYSYEQYF. The CDR3 nucleotides are TGCAGTGCTACGCGCTCTATCCCGTACTCCTACGAGCAGTACTTC. The J gene is TRBJ2-7, the V gene TRBV20-1; no clear D. V lost 4 bases to trimming and J lost 0 bases, with 16 bases between them. In germline, CDR1 is DFQATT, CDR2 SNEGSKA (reference sequence). CDR3 length: 15 amino acids.

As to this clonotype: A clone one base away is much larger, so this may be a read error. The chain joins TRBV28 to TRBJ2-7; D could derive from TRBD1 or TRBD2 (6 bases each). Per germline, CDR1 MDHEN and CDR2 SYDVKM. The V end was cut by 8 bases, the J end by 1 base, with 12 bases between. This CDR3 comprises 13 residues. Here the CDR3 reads CASGVGGSYEQYF. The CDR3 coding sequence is TGTGCCAGCGGGGTAGGGGGGTCCTACGAGCAGTACTTC.

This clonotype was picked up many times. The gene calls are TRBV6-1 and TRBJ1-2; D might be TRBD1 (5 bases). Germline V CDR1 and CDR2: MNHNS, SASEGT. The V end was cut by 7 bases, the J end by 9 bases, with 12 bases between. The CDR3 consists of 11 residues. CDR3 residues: CASTAGPRYTF. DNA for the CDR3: TGTGCCAGCACCGCAGGGCCCCGCTACACCTTC.

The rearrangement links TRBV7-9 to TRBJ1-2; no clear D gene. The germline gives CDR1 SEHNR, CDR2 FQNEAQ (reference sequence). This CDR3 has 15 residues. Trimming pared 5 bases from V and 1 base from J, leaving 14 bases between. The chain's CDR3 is CASSGGPGNNYGYTF. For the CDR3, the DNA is TGTGCCAGCAGCGGTGGGCCAGGAAATAACTATGGCTACACCTTC.